The entry below gives a single TCR beta chain sequence along with its context. These data come from a study of CD8 T cells in Susac syndrome. This CDR3 contains 16 residues. V lost 5 bases, J lost 2 bases, and 16 bases lay in between. Germline V gene data show CDR1 as MRHNA and CDR2 as SNTAGT. An input of roughly 0.5 to 1 ug of RNA was subjected to reverse transcription using random hexamers. The CDR3 of TCR beta was amplified by immunoSEQ multiplex PCR across 54 Vbeta and 13 Jbeta. TCRdb redid the calling of the immunoSEQ multiplex PCR reads with MiXCR, one entry per CDR3 protein. The table shows roughly 44,000 distinct CDR3 sequences, with roughly 93% occurring only once. Healthy donors were controls matched for age and sex. Negative isolation yielded the CD8+ and CD4+ T cells, while FACS enriched the TEMRA cells.

The rearrangement links TRBV6-4 to TRBJ2-1; TRBD2 is a possible D gene (6 bases). The source material was CD8+ T cells from PBMCs. This clonotype was sampled from a human donor in good health. DNA for the CDR3: TGTGCCAGCAGTCCGAGCGGGCAGGGAACCTACAATGAGCAGTTCTTC. Its protein product is CASSPSGQGTYNEQFF.